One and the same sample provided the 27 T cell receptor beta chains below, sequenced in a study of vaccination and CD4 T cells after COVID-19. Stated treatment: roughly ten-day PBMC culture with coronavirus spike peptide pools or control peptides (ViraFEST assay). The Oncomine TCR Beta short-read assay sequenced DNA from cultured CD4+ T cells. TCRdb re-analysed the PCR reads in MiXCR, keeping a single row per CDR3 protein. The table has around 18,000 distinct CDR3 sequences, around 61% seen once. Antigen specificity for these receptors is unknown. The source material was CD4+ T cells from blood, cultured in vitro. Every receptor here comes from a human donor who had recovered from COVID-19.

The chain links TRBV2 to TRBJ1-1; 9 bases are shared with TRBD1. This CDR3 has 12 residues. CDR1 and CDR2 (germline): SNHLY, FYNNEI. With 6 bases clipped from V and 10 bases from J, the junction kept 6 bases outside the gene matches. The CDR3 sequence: CASSADRGPAFF. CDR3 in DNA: TGTGCCAGCAGCGCGGACAGGGGCCCAGCTTTCTTT.

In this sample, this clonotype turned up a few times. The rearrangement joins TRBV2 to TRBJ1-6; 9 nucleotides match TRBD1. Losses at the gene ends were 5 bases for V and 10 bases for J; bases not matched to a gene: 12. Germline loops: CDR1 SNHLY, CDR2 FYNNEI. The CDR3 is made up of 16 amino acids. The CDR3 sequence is CASSRLLDRGGSPLHF. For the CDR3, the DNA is TGTGCCAGCAGTCGACTACTGGACAGGGGTGGATCACCCCTCCACTTT.

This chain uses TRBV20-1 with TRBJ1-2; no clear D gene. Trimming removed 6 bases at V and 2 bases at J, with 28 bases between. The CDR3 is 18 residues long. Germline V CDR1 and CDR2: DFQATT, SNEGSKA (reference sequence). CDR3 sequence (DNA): TGCAGTGCACTCGGGCAGGAATCTACTTCTATATCAAACTATGGCTACACCTTC. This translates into CSALGQESTSISNYGYTF.

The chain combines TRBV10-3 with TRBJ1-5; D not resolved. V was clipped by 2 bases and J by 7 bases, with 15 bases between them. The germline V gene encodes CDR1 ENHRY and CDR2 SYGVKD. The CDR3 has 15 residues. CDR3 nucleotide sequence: TGTGCCATCAGTGAGACGGGAGGTTTAGGACAGCCCCAGCATTTT. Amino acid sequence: CAISETGGLGQPQHF.

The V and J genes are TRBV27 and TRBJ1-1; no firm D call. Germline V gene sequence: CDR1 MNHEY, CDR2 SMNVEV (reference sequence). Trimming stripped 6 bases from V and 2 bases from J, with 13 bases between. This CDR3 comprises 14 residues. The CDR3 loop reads CASRPLRANTEAFF. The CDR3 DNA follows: TGTGCCAGCAGACCCCTCCGAGCTAACACTGAAGCTTTCTTT.

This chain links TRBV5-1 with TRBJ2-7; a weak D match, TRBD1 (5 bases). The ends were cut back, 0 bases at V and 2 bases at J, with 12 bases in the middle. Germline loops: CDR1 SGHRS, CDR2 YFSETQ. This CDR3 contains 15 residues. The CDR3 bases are TGCGCCAGCAGCTTGGGTCAGGGTCTTGCCTACGAGCAGTACTTC. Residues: CASSLGQGLAYEQYF. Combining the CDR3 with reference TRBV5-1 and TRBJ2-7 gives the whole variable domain KAGVTQTPRYLIKTRGQQVTLSCSPISGHRSVSWYQQTPGQGLQFLFEYFSETQRNKGNFPGRFSGRQFSNSRSEMNVSTLELGDSALYLCASSLGQGLAYEQYFGPGTRLTVT.

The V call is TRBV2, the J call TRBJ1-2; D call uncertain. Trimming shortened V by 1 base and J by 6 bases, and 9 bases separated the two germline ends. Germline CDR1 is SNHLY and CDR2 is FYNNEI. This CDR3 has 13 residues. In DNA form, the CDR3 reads TGTGCCAGCAGTGAAGACAGCGAAGATGGCTACACCTTC. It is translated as CASSEDSEDGYTF.

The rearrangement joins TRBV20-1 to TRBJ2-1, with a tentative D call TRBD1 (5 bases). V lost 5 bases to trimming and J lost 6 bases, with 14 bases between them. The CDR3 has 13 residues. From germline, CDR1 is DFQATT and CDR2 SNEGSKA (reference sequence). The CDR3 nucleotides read TGCAGTGCTCCGTCTCAGGGTGGCAATGAGCAGTTCTTC. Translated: CSAPSQGGNEQFF.

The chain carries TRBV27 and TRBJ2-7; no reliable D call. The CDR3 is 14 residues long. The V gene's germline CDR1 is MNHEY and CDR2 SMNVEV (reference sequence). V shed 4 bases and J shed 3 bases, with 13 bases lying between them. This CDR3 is CASSYKPTGYEQYF. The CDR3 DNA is TGTGCCAGCAGTTATAAGCCGACGGGCTACGAGCAGTACTTC.

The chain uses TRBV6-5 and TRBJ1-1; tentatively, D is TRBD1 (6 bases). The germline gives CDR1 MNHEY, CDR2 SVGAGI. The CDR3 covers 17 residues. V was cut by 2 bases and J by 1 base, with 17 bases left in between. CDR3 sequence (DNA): TGTGCCAGCAGTTACGACAAGTACAGGGTGGGGAACACTGAAGCTTTCTTT. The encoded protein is CASSYDKYRVGNTEAFF.

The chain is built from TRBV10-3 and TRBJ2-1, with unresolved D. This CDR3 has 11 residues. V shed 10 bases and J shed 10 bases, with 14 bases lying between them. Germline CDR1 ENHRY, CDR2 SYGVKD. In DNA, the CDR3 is TGTGCCACCTCAGTGAAGGCAGAGCAGTTCTTC. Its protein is CATSVKAEQFF.

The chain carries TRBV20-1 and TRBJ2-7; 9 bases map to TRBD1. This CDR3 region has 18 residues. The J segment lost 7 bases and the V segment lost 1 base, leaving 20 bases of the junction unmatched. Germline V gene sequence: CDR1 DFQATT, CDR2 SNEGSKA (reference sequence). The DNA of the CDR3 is TGCAGTGCTAGAGGCGCGCCTAGGACAGGGGCGCTTTTTATGGAGCAGTACTTC. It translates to CSARGAPRTGALFMEQYF.

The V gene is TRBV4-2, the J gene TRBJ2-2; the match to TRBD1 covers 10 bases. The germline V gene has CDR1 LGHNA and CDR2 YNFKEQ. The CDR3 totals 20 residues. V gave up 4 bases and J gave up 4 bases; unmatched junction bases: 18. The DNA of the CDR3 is TGTGCCAGCAGCCGCCTGGGGGGTCCGACAGGGGGCGTGGGCACCGGGGAGCTGTTTTTT. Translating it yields CASSRLGGPTGGVGTGELFF.

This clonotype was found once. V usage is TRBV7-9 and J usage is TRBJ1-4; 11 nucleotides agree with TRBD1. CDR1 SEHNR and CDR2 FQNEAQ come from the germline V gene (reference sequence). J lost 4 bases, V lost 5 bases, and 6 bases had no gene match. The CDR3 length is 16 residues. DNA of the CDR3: TGTGCCAGCAGCCCCGGGACAGGGGGATATAATGAAAAACTGTTTTTT. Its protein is CASSPGTGGYNEKLFF.

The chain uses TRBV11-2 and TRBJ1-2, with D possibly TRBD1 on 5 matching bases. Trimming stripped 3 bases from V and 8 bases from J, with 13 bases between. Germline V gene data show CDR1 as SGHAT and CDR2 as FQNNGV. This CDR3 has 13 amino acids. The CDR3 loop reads CASSFTGTQGYTF. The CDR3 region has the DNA TGTGCCAGCAGCTTTACCGGGACGCAAGGCTACACCTTC.

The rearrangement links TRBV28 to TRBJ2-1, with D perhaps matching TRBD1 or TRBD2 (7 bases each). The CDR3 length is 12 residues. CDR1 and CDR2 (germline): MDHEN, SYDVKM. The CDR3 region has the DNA TGTGCGGGAGGGGGCACGTACAATGAGCAGTTCTTC. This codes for CAGGGTYNEQFF.

The CDR3, as DNA: TGTGCCAGCAGTTGGACCGGGACAATAAGCACCCAGTACTTC. This gives the protein CASSWTGTISTQYF. The chain couples TRBV6-5 to TRBJ2-5, with a tentative D call TRBD1 (6 bases). Germline values: CDR1 MNHEY, CDR2 SVGAGI. This CDR3 comprises 14 residues. Between the trimmed V and J ends, which lost 4 bases and 8 bases, there was a span of 17 bases.

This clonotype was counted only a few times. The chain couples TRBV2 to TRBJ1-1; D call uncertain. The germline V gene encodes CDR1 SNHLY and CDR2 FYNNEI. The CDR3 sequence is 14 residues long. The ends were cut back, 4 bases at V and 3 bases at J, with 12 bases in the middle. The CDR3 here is CASSVGGTDTEAFF. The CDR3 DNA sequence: TGTGCCAGCAGTGTTGGAGGCACCGACACTGAAGCTTTCTTT.

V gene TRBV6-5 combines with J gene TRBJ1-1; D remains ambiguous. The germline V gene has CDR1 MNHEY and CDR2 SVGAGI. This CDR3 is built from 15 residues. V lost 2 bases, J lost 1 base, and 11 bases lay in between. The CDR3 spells CASSYHGPGNTEAFF. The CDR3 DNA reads TGTGCCAGCAGTTACCACGGACCGGGGAACACTGAAGCTTTCTTT.

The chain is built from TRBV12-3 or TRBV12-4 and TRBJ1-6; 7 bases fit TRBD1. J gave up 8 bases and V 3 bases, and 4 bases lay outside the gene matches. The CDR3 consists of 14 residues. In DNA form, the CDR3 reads TGTGCCAGCAGTTTCGGGACAGACTATTCACCCCTCCACTTT. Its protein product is CASSFGTDYSPLHF.

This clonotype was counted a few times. CDR3 coding DNA: TGTGCCAGCGAGCGGGGCGGATCCGGGGAGCTGTTTTTT. As protein: CASERGGSGELFF. The J gene is TRBJ2-2, the V gene TRBV24-1, with 7 bases lining up with TRBD2. The V gene's germline CDR1 is KGHDR and CDR2 SFDVKD. V lost 11 bases to trimming and J lost 6 bases; unmatched junction nucleotides: 8. CDR3 length: 13 amino acids.

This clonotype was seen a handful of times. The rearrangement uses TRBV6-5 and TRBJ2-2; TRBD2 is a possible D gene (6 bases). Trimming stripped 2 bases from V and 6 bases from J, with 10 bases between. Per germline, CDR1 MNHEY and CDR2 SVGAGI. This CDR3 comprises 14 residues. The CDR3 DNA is TGTGCCAGCAGTTACATGATAGCGGCCGGGGAGCTGTTTTTT. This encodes CASSYMIAAGELFF.

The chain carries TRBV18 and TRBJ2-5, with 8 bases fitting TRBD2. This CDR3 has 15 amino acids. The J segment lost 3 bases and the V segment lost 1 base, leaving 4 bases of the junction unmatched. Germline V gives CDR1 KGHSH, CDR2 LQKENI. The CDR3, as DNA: TGTGCCAGCTCACCACAGACTAGCGCTGAAGAGACCCAGTACTTC. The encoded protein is CASSPQTSAEETQYF.

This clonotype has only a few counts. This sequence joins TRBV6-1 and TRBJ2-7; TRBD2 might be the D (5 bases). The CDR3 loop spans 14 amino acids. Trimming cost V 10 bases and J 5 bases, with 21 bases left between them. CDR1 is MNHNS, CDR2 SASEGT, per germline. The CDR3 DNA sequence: TGTGCCACCACAACCTCCCCGGGGTTCGACGAGCAGTACTTC. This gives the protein CATTTSPGFDEQYF.

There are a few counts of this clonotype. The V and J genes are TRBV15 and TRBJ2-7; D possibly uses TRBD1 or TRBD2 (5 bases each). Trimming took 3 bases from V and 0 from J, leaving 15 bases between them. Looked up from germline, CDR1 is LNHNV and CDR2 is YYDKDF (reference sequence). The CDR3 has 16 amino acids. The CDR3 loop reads CATSSYQTGTSYEQYF. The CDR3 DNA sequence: TGTGCCACCAGCAGTTACCAAACTGGGACCTCCTACGAGCAGTACTTC.

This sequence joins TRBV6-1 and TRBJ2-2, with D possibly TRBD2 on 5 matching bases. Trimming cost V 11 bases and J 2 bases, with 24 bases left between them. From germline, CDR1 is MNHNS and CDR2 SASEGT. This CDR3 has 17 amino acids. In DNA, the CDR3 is TGTGCCGCCGCCCGCCGCTATACCGGGATCAACACCGGGGAGCTGTTTTTT. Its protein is CAAARRYTGINTGELFF.

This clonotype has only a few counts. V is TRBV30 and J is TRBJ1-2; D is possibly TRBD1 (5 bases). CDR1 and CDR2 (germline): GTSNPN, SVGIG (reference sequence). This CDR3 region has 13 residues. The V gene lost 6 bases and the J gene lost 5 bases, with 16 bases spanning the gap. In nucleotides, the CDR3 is TGTGCCTGCCAATCAACGAGGGGATATGGCTACACCTTC. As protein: CACQSTRGYGYTF.